The rows below give T cell receptor beta chains drawn from one sample of a study of blood T cell repertoires in COVID-19. TCRdb's copy holds only in-frame clones and misses some; the assay was immunoSEQ multiplex PCR. The table records 140,000 to 150,000 clones, around 80% of them present only once. Sequences were obtained from peripheral blood. These receptors were collected from a woman aged 55-69 years with acute or convalescent COVID-19. The CDR3 runs from the conserved cysteine through the conserved F or W. Fields, in order: D gene, J gene, V gene, clone size, CDR3 DNA, CDR3 protein. D genes are given only for firm matches. The size field is filled for only some rows; it gives once, few, many or a size class.

d_gene: NA; j_gene: TRBJ1-4; v_gene: TRBV2; abundance: many; CDR3nt: TGTGCCAGCAGTCCCGTCGGGGGGCCTAATGAAAAACTGTTTTTT; CDR3aa: CASSPVGGPNEKLFF
d_gene: NA; j_gene: TRBJ2-2; v_gene: TRBV24-1; abundance: once; CDR3nt: TGTGCCACCAAATCCGGGAGGAACACCGGGGAGCTGTTTTTT; CDR3aa: CATKSGRNTGELFF
d_gene: TRBD2; j_gene: TRBJ2-1; v_gene: TRBV4-2; abundance: NA; CDR3nt: TGTGCCAGCAGCCAAGATCCGGGGACTAGCGGCAGTCTTGAGAATGAGCAGTTCTTC; CDR3aa: CASSQDPGTSGSLENEQFF
d_gene: TRBD1; j_gene: TRBJ1-1; v_gene: TRBV27; abundance: NA; CDR3nt: TGTGCCAGCAGCCCAGGGGGTTTGAACACTGAAGCTTTCTTT; CDR3aa: CASSPGGLNTEAFF
d_gene: NA; j_gene: TRBJ1-2; v_gene: TRBV6-5; abundance: NA; CDR3nt: TGTGCCAGCAGTTACGATTTGAGGGTTGGCTACACCTTC; CDR3aa: CASSYDLRVGYTF
d_gene: NA; j_gene: TRBJ2-5; v_gene: TRBV7-6; abundance: NA; CDR3nt: TGTGCCAGCAGCTTAGCGAGGCCAGCCCCACTGAAGACCCAGTACTTC; CDR3aa: CASSLARPAPLKTQYF
d_gene: NA; j_gene: TRBJ2-2; v_gene: TRBV19; abundance: NA; CDR3nt: TGTGCCAGTAGTATAGTCGTTTTTCGGGACACCGGGGAGCTGTTTTTT; CDR3aa: CASSIVVFRDTGELFF
d_gene: TRBD1; j_gene: TRBJ1-3; v_gene: TRBV28; abundance: NA; CDR3nt: TGTGCCATCCATCGACAGGGAGCCGGAAACACCATATATTTT; CDR3aa: CAIHRQGAGNTIYF
d_gene: NA; j_gene: TRBJ1-1; v_gene: TRBV19; abundance: NA; CDR3nt: TGTGCCACCACGACAGTGAACACTGAAGCTTTCTTT; CDR3aa: CATTTVNTEAFF
d_gene: NA; j_gene: TRBJ2-1; v_gene: TRBV6-6; abundance: NA; CDR3nt: TGTGCCAGCAGTCCTAATAATGAGCAGTTCTTC; CDR3aa: CASSPNNEQFF
d_gene: NA; j_gene: TRBJ1-6; v_gene: TRBV19; abundance: NA; CDR3nt: TGTGCCAGTAGTCCAGGACTGATCTCCTATAATTCACCCCTCCACTTT; CDR3aa: CASSPGLISYNSPLHF
d_gene: TRBD2; j_gene: TRBJ2-3; v_gene: TRBV28; abundance: few; CDR3nt: TGTGCCAGCAGCCGCCCCCTAGCGGGAGGGCCGTCAGATACGCAGTATTTT; CDR3aa: CASSRPLAGGPSDTQYF
d_gene: TRBD2; j_gene: TRBJ2-1; v_gene: TRBV9; abundance: once; CDR3nt: TGTGCCAGCAGCGTAACTGCGCGGGAGGTTCGTTACAATGAGCAGTTCTTC; CDR3aa: CASSVTAREVRYNEQFF
d_gene: NA; j_gene: TRBJ1-5; v_gene: TRBV3-1/TRBV3-2; abundance: NA; CDR3nt: TGTGCCAGCAGCCCGACAAAGAATAGCAATCAGCCCCAGCATTTT; CDR3aa: CASSPTKNSNQPQHF
d_gene: TRBD1; j_gene: TRBJ1-1; v_gene: TRBV5-1; abundance: NA; CDR3nt: TGCGCCAGCAGCTGGGGGACAGGGGGACTTAACACTGAAGCTTTCTTT; CDR3aa: CASSWGTGGLNTEAFF
d_gene: NA; j_gene: TRBJ2-5; v_gene: TRBV4-1; abundance: NA; CDR3nt: TGCGCCAGCAGCCAAGTTTTCGGAGCCGAGACCCAGTACTTC; CDR3aa: CASSQVFGAETQYF
d_gene: TRBD1; j_gene: TRBJ1-1; v_gene: TRBV28; abundance: NA; CDR3nt: TGTGCCAGCAGGACGACAGGGGGGATAAGAAGGTCTGAAGCTTTCTTT; CDR3aa: CASRTTGGIRRSEAFF
d_gene: NA; j_gene: TRBJ2-5; v_gene: TRBV4-1; abundance: NA; CDR3nt: TGCGCCAGCAGCCAAATTTATCTGGAGACCCAGTACTTC; CDR3aa: CASSQIYLETQYF
d_gene: NA; j_gene: TRBJ1-3; v_gene: TRBV6-1; abundance: few; CDR3nt: TGTGCCAGCAGTGAACCTGGACGAGGAGGCGGAAACACCATATATTTT; CDR3aa: CASSEPGRGGGNTIYF
d_gene: NA; j_gene: TRBJ1-5; v_gene: TRBV25-1; abundance: NA; CDR3nt: TGTGCCAGCAGTACAACAGGGAGCAATCAGCCCCAGCATTTT; CDR3aa: CASSTTGSNQPQHF
d_gene: NA; j_gene: TRBJ2-7; v_gene: TRBV27; abundance: NA; CDR3nt: TGTGCCAGCAGTTTCAGGGGCCCCCATTACGAGCAGTACTTC; CDR3aa: CASSFRGPHYEQYF
d_gene: TRBD2; j_gene: TRBJ2-7; v_gene: TRBV4-1; abundance: NA; CDR3nt: TGCGCCAGCAGCCCGGGACTAGCGGGACTTGGCGAGCAGTACTTC; CDR3aa: CASSPGLAGLGEQYF
d_gene: TRBD2; j_gene: TRBJ2-5; v_gene: TRBV4-2; abundance: NA; CDR3nt: TGTGCCAGCAGCCAAGTACGGGGGGGGACCCAGTACTTC; CDR3aa: CASSQVRGGTQYF
d_gene: TRBD1; j_gene: TRBJ1-2; v_gene: TRBV28; abundance: NA; CDR3nt: TGTGCCAGCAGTCAACTACAGGGGTTTGATGGCTACACCTTC; CDR3aa: CASSQLQGFDGYTF
d_gene: TRBD2; j_gene: TRBJ2-7; v_gene: TRBV28; abundance: once; CDR3nt: TGTGCCAGCAGTTCCTTCCGAGGACTAGCGGGAGACGATGAGCAGTACTTC; CDR3aa: CASSSFRGLAGDDEQYF
d_gene: TRBD1; j_gene: TRBJ1-2; v_gene: TRBV19; abundance: few; CDR3nt: TGTGCCAGTAGTATGAGTCGACAGGGAAACTATGGCTACACCTTC; CDR3aa: CASSMSRQGNYGYTF
d_gene: TRBD1; j_gene: TRBJ1-1; v_gene: TRBV6-5; abundance: few; CDR3nt: TGTGCCAGCAGTTACCGTGTGAAGGGGGCACGAGCTTTCTTT; CDR3aa: CASSYRVKGARAFF